The 20 T cell receptor beta chains given below trace back to one sample, sequenced in a study of T cell repertoires in aging, cancer and after chemotherapy. Peripheral blood genomic DNA, not sorted cells or RNA, was the template. TRB rearrangements spanning V, D and J were amplified using mixed TRB-A/B primers. TCRdb used MiXCR to reprocess the multiplex PCR reads, holding one entry per CDR3 protein. The repertoire has more than 8,500 distinct CDR3 sequences, roughly 39% of them found once; the top ten carry around 12%. Sequences were obtained from blood. These receptors were collected from a human donor with a solid tumor.

The rearrangement uses TRBV6-6 and TRBJ1-2; TRBD1 agrees at 10 bases. V lost 0 bases to trimming and J lost 8 bases; unmatched junction nucleotides: 6. The germline V gene has CDR1 MNHNY and CDR2 SVGAGI (reference sequence). The CDR3 consists of 15 residues. Here the CDR3 DNA reads TGTGCCAGCAGTTACTCTCAGGGACAGGGGAGAGGCTACACCTTC. Translated, it gives CASSYSQGQGRGYTF.

The chain carries TRBV6-2 or TRBV6-3 and TRBJ2-2; 12 bases map to TRBD2. The CDR3 covers 16 residues. Unmatched junction bases numbered 4, after V lost 2 bases and J lost 6 bases. Germline V gene sequence: CDR1 MNHEY, CDR2 SVGEGT. The CDR3 nucleotides read TGTGCCAGCAGTTACCGACTAGCGGGAGCGGCCGGGGAGCTGTTTTTT. Residues: CASSYRLAGAAGELFF.

V and J are TRBV27 and TRBJ1-1; no reliable D call. V lost 5 bases and J 4 bases, leaving 11 bases between the germline ends. Germline assignment: CDR1 MNHEY and CDR2 SMNVEV (reference sequence). The length of the CDR3 is 13 residues. The CDR3 sequence: CASSIKQFTEAFF. The CDR3 bases are TGTGCCAGCAGTATTAAACAGTTCACTGAAGCTTTCTTT.

The rearrangement uses TRBV29-1 and TRBJ1-2, with D unclear. Trimming took off 2 bases at V and 4 bases at J, with 11 bases between the two ends. The CDR3 totals 13 residues. Germline CDR1 is SQVTM and CDR2 is ANQGSEA. As DNA, the CDR3 is TGCAGCGTTGAATCGGACGGGCTCTATGGCTACACCTTC. Protein product: CSVESDGLYGYTF.

J is TRBJ2-7 and V is TRBV11-3; 14 bases line up with TRBD2. The germline gives CDR1 SGHNT, CDR2 YENEEA. The CDR3 is 16 residues long. V lost 3 bases and J lost 2; bases outside the gene matches: 3. This chain's CDR3 is CASSFAGLAGAYEQYF. CDR3 sequence (DNA): TGTGCCAGCAGCTTTGCGGGACTAGCGGGGGCCTACGAGCAGTACTTC.

The CDR3 sequence: CATSDTRRGAPRDRDEQFF. The DNA for the CDR3 is TGTGCCACCAGTGATACGAGAAGGGGGGCGCCGCGTGACCGGGATGAGCAGTTCTTC. This chain uses TRBV24-1 with TRBJ2-1; tentatively, D is TRBD1 or TRBD2 (6 bases each). Deletions cut 3 bases from V and 8 bases from J, with 28 bases between. CDR1 and CDR2 (germline): KGHDR, SFDVKD. The CDR3 totals 19 residues.

The rearrangement links TRBV19 to TRBJ1-5, with no clear D. Trimming left V 2 bases short and J 0 bases short, with 11 bases between. Germline CDR1 LNHDA, CDR2 SQIVND (reference sequence). CDR3 size: 16 residues. The CDR3 sequence: CASSIRAENSNQPQHF. CDR3 nucleotide sequence: TGTGCCAGTAGTATAAGGGCGGAGAATAGCAATCAGCCCCAGCATTTT.

CDR3 protein: CASSSVDRNNNEQFF. CDR3 DNA: TGCGCCAGCAGCTCCGTTGACAGGAACAACAATGAGCAGTTCTTC. The V gene is TRBV5-1, the J gene TRBJ2-1; maybe TRBD1 (6 bases). The germline CDR1 and CDR2 sequences are SGHRS and YFSETQ. V lost 3 bases and J 5 bases, leaving 15 bases between the germline ends. The CDR3 totals 15 residues.

The chain is built from TRBV19 and TRBJ1-5; 8 bases align to TRBD1. V gave up 3 bases and J gave up 7 bases; unmatched junction bases: 2. The germline gives CDR1 LNHDA, CDR2 SQIVND (reference sequence). This CDR3 is built from 13 residues. The CDR3 loop is CASSIGQGQPQHF. The CDR3 DNA is TGTGCCAGTAGTATTGGACAGGGACAGCCCCAGCATTTT.

In its sample, this clonotype is medium-sized. This chain uses TRBV6-5 with TRBJ2-5; no reliable D call. Germline CDR1 reads MNHEY; CDR2 reads SVGAGI. This CDR3 has 11 residues. Deletions cut 0 bases from V and 5 bases from J, with 1 base between. The CDR3 region has the DNA TGTGCCAGCAGTTACTCTGAGACCCAGTACTTC. Translating it yields CASSYSETQYF.

The V gene is TRBV12-3 or TRBV12-4, the J gene TRBJ2-7; D ambiguous. V was shortened by 1 base and J by 0 bases, with 4 bases between the two germline ends. CDR3 length: 13 residues. CDR3 sequence: CASSLGSSYEQYF. As DNA, the CDR3 is TGTGCCAGCAGTTTAGGTTCCTCCTACGAGCAGTACTTC.

This clonotype is classed as medium-sized. V and J are TRBV11-3 and TRBJ2-5; either TRBD1 or TRBD2 may supply D (5 bases each). The germline V gene has CDR1 SGHNT and CDR2 YENEEA. V lost 3 bases to trimming and J lost 4 bases, with 9 bases between them. CDR3 size: 13 residues. CDR3 sequence reads: CASSFRGGETQYF. In DNA, the CDR3 is TGTGCCAGCAGCTTTCGGGGCGGAGAGACCCAGTACTTC.

This clonotype occurred a few times. The chain joins TRBV6-5 to TRBJ2-1; 8 bases match TRBD2. CDR3 size: 16 residues. Looked up from germline, CDR1 is MNHEY and CDR2 is SVGAGI. J lost 7 bases, V lost 4 bases, and 12 bases had no gene match. The CDR3 DNA follows: TGTGCCAGCAGTTCCCTCGGGGGGGAGCCTCGGAATGAGCAGTTCTTC. This gives the protein CASSSLGGEPRNEQFF.

The V and J genes are TRBV12-3 or TRBV12-4 and TRBJ2-2; 14 nucleotides match TRBD2. The CDR3 is 15 residues long. V gave up 8 bases and J gave up 6 bases; unmatched junction bases: 5. This CDR3 is CASPGLAGAAGELFF. The CDR3 DNA follows: TGTGCCAGCCCGGGACTAGCGGGAGCGGCCGGGGAGCTGTTTTTT.

This clonotype came up a few times. The DNA for the CDR3 is TGTGCCAGCAGCTTAGTAGGGACAGAGTACAATGAGCAGTTCTTC. This gives the protein CASSLVGTEYNEQFF. This rearrangement joins TRBV11-3 to TRBJ2-1; 7 positions match TRBD1. V was clipped by 1 base and J by 4 bases; unmatched bases: 4. Germline-derived CDR1 and CDR2 are SGHNT and YENEEA. This CDR3 spans 15 amino acids. The variable domain in full, completed from reference TRBV11-3 and TRBJ2-1, reads EAGVVQSPRYKIIEKKQPVAFWCNPISGHNTLYWYLQNLGQGPELLIRYENEEAVDDSQLPKDRFSAERLKGVDSTLKIQPAELGDSAVYLCASSLVGTEYNEQFFGPGTRLTVL.

This clonotype showed up just once. This chain joins TRBV7-2 and TRBJ2-3; TRBD2 agrees at 13 bases. This CDR3 is 18 amino acids long. Trimming at V came to 2 bases and at J to 3 bases, leaving 8 bases not matched to a gene. The germline V gene has CDR1 SGHTA and CDR2 FQGNSA. Here the CDR3 reads CASSLRLRLAGGTDTQYF. CDR3 nucleotide sequence: TGTGCCAGCAGCTTAAGGTTGCGACTAGCGGGAGGTACAGATACGCAGTATTTT.

The rearrangement uses TRBV11-3 and TRBJ2-3; unclear D gene. The V end was cut by 3 bases, the J end by 0 bases, with 10 bases between. The CDR3 has 15 residues. From germline, CDR1 is SGHNT and CDR2 YENEEA. CDR3 coding DNA: TGTGCCAGCAGCTTTAGTAGTTCTAGCACAGATACGCAGTATTTT. It codes for CASSFSSSSTDTQYF.

This chain connects TRBV10-3 to TRBJ1-6; D might be TRBD1 (6 bases). Between the trimmed V and J ends, which lost 10 bases and 8 bases, there was a span of 24 bases. The germline gives CDR1 ENHRY, CDR2 SYGVKD. The CDR3 spans 16 residues. The CDR3 sequence is CASSPDPGGRDSPLHF. The CDR3 DNA sequence: TGTGCCAGCAGCCCCGACCCTGGGGGGCGCGATTCACCCCTCCACTTT.

V gene TRBV6-2 or TRBV6-3 combines with J gene TRBJ1-2; 8 bases map to TRBD1. CDR3 size: 13 residues. V was clipped by 7 bases and J by 6 bases; unmatched bases: 7. Germline assignment: CDR1 MNHEY and CDR2 SVGEGT. The CDR3 DNA is TGTGCCAGCAAAGACAGGGGAGCTAATGGCTACACCTTC. It translates to CASKDRGANGYTF.

The rearrangement uses TRBV29-1 and TRBJ1-2; 7 nucleotides agree with TRBD1. With V trimmed by 6 bases and J by 7 bases, 14 bases remained unmatched. The CDR3 sequence is 14 residues long. Germline V gene sequence: CDR1 SQVTM, CDR2 ANQGSEA. The CDR3 sequence: CSVTPGGRGGGYTF. In nucleotides, the CDR3 is TGCAGCGTAACCCCGGGGGGCAGGGGGGGTGGCTACACCTTC.